This T cell receptor beta chain appears in the sequencing data of a study of blood T cell repertoires in COVID-19. About the research overall: PBMCs, B-cell-depleted T cells, or T cells were the source of the cDNA or gDNA that made up the material.

Germline V gene data show CDR1 as SGHTA and CDR2 as FQGNSA. Unmatched junction bases numbered 8, after V lost 5 bases and J lost 4 bases. The CDR3 spans 16 residues. TCRdb keeps only in-frame clones here, not all; method: immunoSEQ multiplex PCR. The sample contains about 180,000 clones, approximately 80% of which appear only once. A Seattle source enrolled patients during active infection and followed them longitudinally. This TCR was recovered from a woman aged 40 to 50 with COVID-19, enrolled during active disease. The chain joins TRBV7-2 to TRBJ2-2, with 9 bases fitting TRBD2. Specimen: peripheral blood. Here the CDR3 reads CASSRGRGGPTGELFF. The CDR3 nucleotides are TGTGCCAGCAGCCGGGGGCGGGGGGGCCCCACCGGGGAGCTGTTTTTT.